This T cell receptor (beta chain) came from a study of STAT3 mutations in large granular lymphocyte leukemia. Profiling relied on immunoSEQ multiplex PCR, and the TCRdb table lists in-frame clones only, not all of them. The repertoire holds 3,500 to 5,000 clones, with around 80% as singletons. Overall study results and limits: TCR clonotype switching after therapy occurred in about 30% of the 18 patients. At least one immunodominant TCR beta clonotype appeared in every T-cell large granular lymphocyte leukemia patient.

On this clone itself: Antigen: not known.

Between the trimmed V and J ends, which lost 7 bases and 0 bases, there was a span of 13 bases. Germline lookup yields CDR1 MNHNY and CDR2 SVGAGI (reference sequence). The CDR3 extends over 15 amino acids. The clonotype originates from a man aged 35 to 55 with T-cell large granular lymphocyte leukemia. Some clones in this sample may be carry-over from other donors' samples. The chain combines TRBV6-6 with TRBJ1-3; tentative D call: TRBD1 (5 bases). The source material was peripheral blood mononuclear cells. DNA of the CDR3: TGTGCCAGCACGGGGGATTCCTTCTCTGGAAACACCATATATTTT. This gives the protein CASTGDSFSGNTIYF.